This T cell receptor beta chain was sequenced during a study of T cell repertoires in cytomegalovirus infection. Across the whole study: CMV epitopes that were recently identified and HLA-C-restricted were used alongside well-studied HLA-B-restricted ones. A matching HLA type, together with CMV infection, was signaled by public TCR beta signatures.

Each CDR3 protein gets one entry after TCRdb re-called the reads with MiXCR. The table shows about a million distinct CDR3 sequences, with around 29% occurring only once. CDR3 length: 13 residues. Unmatched junction bases numbered 4, after V lost 5 bases and J lost 4 bases. Study-level results: Individuals carrying CMV plus the relevant HLA were identified by cumulative frequency of public TCR beta families.

About this clonotype: The antigen is unknown.

The receptor was isolated from a human donor in good health (CMV status not recorded). Some clones in this sample may be carry-over from other donors' samples. The material sequenced was cultured CD8+ T cells from PBMCs, taken from culture after CMV antigen stimulation. This rearrangement joins TRBV12-3 or TRBV12-4 to TRBJ2-7, with 8 bases matching TRBD1. CDR3 DNA sequence: TGTGCCAGCAGTCCAGGGGGCGAATACGAGCAGTACGTC. It encodes CASSPGGEYEQYV.